Listed below are T cell receptor beta chains from one sample, sequenced in a study of T cells in Graves' hyperthyroidism and ophthalmopathy. TCRdb recomputed calls from the multiplex PCR reads with MiXCR, one row per CDR3 protein. The sample yields about 96,000 distinct CDR3 sequences, around 52% seen once. The sequenced sample consisted of blood. These receptors all stem from a woman aged 40-49 years with Graves' hyperthyroidism. The CDR3 runs from the conserved cysteine through the conserved F or W. Size values are once, few and many counts, or a class for expanded clones, and some rows have none.

V,size,J,CDR3
TRBV15,-,TRBJ2-7,CATSPPTSGRGYEQYF
TRBV7-2,-,TRBJ1-1,CASNVAGGPNTEAFF
TRBV7-2,-,TRBJ2-2,CASSFTSGRGAGELFF
TRBV15,-,TRBJ1-5,CATSSQRTVDQPQHF
TRBV29-1,many,TRBJ2-5,CSGRDGQETQYF
TRBV5-1,many,TRBJ2-7,CASSLPGTSSEQYF
TRBV7-2,-,TRBJ1-2,CASSLRGGAWYGYTF
TRBV20-1,many,TRBJ1-2,CSASRDNNYGYTF
TRBV20-1,once,TRBJ1-1,CSASGQGSNTEAFF
TRBV7-8,-,TRBJ1-2,CASSPEGRYGYTF
TRBV29-1,-,TRBJ1-3,CSAGTRGRTGNTIYF
TRBV2,-,TRBJ2-2,CASSSEGAMNTGELFF
TRBV7-2,-,TRBJ1-5,CASSLEPSGTGWGAQHF
TRBV6-1,-,TRBJ2-7,CASSEAGAHSYEQYF
TRBV29-1,-,TRBJ2-3,CSGVLYTDTQYF
TRBV29-1,-,TRBJ2-2,CSLRGLATNTGELFF
TRBV7-2,many,TRBJ2-7,CASSPSRGVAQYF
TRBV7-9,once,TRBJ2-6,CASTSRSDLTF
TRBV6-1,-,TRBJ2-5,CASSDGLAARTQYF
TRBV5-1,many,TRBJ1-1,CASNPRHGILNTEAFF
TRBV15,-,TRBJ1-2,CATSRDRPDYGYTF
TRBV9,-,TRBJ2-3,CASSAGSVADTQYF
TRBV4-2,-,TRBJ1-1,CASSQGGGTRSSAEAFF
TRBV29-1,-,TRBJ1-4,CSGGTNEKLFF
TRBV28,many,TRBJ1-1,CASTYLMGGDDEAFF
TRBV12-3/TRBV12-4,-,TRBJ1-2,CASTMTSGASYTF
TRBV29-1,many,TRBJ2-7,CSVEFFGREQYF
TRBV6-6,many,TRBJ2-7,CASSYGGQGVYEQYF
TRBV6-1,-,TRBJ2-6,CAAGANVLTF
TRBV11-1,-,TRBJ1-6,CASSSRQGHNSPLHF
TRBV7-9,-,TRBJ1-6,CASSLGRGVNSPLHF
TRBV9,-,TRBJ2-2,CASSVATGELFF
TRBV25-1,-,TRBJ2-2,CASRGGGTGELFF
TRBV10-3,-,TRBJ1-4,CAISPNLDREEKLFF
TRBV7-9,-,TRBJ1-2,CASSLRGAYGYTF
TRBV29-1,many,TRBJ2-5,CSVGGTRSETQYF
TRBV27,medium-sized,TRBJ2-2,CASSTPSKSDTGELFF
TRBV20-1,many,TRBJ2-7,CSAGNVGQGEYEQYF
TRBV20-1,-,TRBJ1-6,CSARDEGHLSYNSPLHF